The 21 T cell receptor beta chains listed next were all sequenced from one sample in a study of OX40 agonist ivuxolimab in advanced cancers. TCRdb's copy holds only in-frame clones and misses some; the assay was immunoSEQ multiplex PCR. The sample includes about 24,000 clones, approximately 89% seen only once; the top ten take approximately 9.5%. The sample here was CD4+ or CD8+ T cells sorted from blood, taken in a trial of the OX40 agonist ivuxolimab. Receptor source: an adult with an advanced solid tumor such as melanoma, head and neck, liver or kidney cancer.

This chain connects TRBV6-6 to TRBJ1-1; maybe TRBD1 (6 bases). The CDR3 consists of 13 residues. CDR1 and CDR2 (germline): MNHNY, SVGAGI (reference sequence). The V gene lost 6 bases and the J gene lost 1 base, with 9 bases spanning the gap. The CDR3 sequence is CASRMGQNTEAFF. The CDR3 region has the DNA TGTGCCAGCAGGATGGGACAGAACACTGAAGCTTTCTTT.

The chain joins TRBV18 to TRBJ1-1; D is possibly TRBD1 (5 bases). CDR3 length equals 16 residues. Germline V CDR1 and CDR2: KGHSH, LQKENI. V was pared by 3 bases and J by 0 bases, with 14 bases between. The CDR3 is CASSPQGVGMNTEAFF. The CDR3 coding sequence is TGTGCCAGCTCACCCCAAGGGGTCGGCATGAACACTGAAGCTTTCTTT.

V is TRBV5-1 and J is TRBJ1-2; TRBD1 matches 7 bases. The CDR3 sequence is 14 residues long. V shed 4 bases, J shed 4 bases, and the junction held 7 bases outside the gene matches. CDR1 and CDR2 from the germline V gene are SGHRS and YFSETQ. As DNA, the CDR3 is TGCGCCAGCAGCCCACGACAGGGTTCCTATGGCTACACCTTC. Translation: CASSPRQGSYGYTF.

The rearrangement links TRBV6-6 to TRBJ1-3; D is unclear. Trimming stripped 6 bases from V and 0 bases from J, with 6 bases between. CDR1 and CDR2 from the germline V gene are MNHNY and SVGAGI (reference sequence). The length of the CDR3 is 13 residues. CDR3 sequence reads: CASREGSGNTIYF. The CDR3 DNA sequence: TGTGCCAGCAGGGAGGGCTCTGGAAACACCATATATTTT.

This rearrangement joins TRBV18 to TRBJ1-4, with a tentative D call TRBD1 (5 bases). CDR1 is KGHSH, CDR2 LQKENI, per germline. The CDR3 spans 16 residues. The ends were cut back, 7 bases at V and 2 bases at J, with 17 bases in the middle. Here the CDR3 reads CASFIQNAGTNEKLFF. Written as DNA, the CDR3 is TGTGCCAGCTTCATCCAAAACGCAGGGACTAATGAAAAACTGTTTTTT.

This clone has just a few counts. This chain connects TRBV10-3 to TRBJ2-3; 9 nucleotides match TRBD1. This CDR3 region has 14 residues. CDR1 ENHRY and CDR2 SYGVKD come from the germline V gene. V gave up 6 bases and J gave up 2 bases; unmatched junction bases: 3. The CDR3 DNA reads TGTGCCATCAGCGGGACAGGGACCACAGATACGCAGTATTTT. Protein: CAISGTGTTDTQYF.

V is TRBV30 and J is TRBJ1-1, with D perhaps TRBD1 (5 bases). This CDR3 has 14 residues. CDR1 and CDR2 (germline): GTSNPN, SVGIG (reference sequence). V gave up 2 bases and J gave up 6 bases, with 16 bases separating them. The CDR3 is CAWSRGTLKAEAFF. The CDR3 DNA is TGTGCCTGGAGTCGGGGCACACTAAAGGCTGAAGCTTTCTTT.

The V gene is TRBV21-1, the J gene TRBJ2-3; the table's D gene call, TRBD2, was not cross checked with the DNA. TRBV21-1 is annotated as a pseudogene. The CDR3 spans 16 residues. The CDR3 bases are TGTGCCAGCAGCAAGTTCCATTCGGGGGGCACAGATACGCAGTATTTT. Its protein product is CASSKFHSGGTDTQYF.

The chain is built from TRBV4-3 and TRBJ2-1; D unresolved. This CDR3 comprises 12 residues. Germline V gene sequence: CDR1 LGHNA, CDR2 YSLEER. V dropped 0 bases and J dropped 9 bases, with 6 bases sitting between them. The CDR3 nucleotides are TGCGCCAGCAGCCAAGATTTAGGTGAGCAGTTCTTC. Translation gives CASSQDLGEQFF.

The J gene is TRBJ2-7, the V gene TRBV19; 7 nucleotides line up with TRBD1. Germline V gives CDR1 LNHDA, CDR2 SQIVND (reference sequence). V lost 3 bases and J lost 1; bases outside the gene matches: 6. The CDR3 is made up of 15 amino acids. CDR3 region: CASSISPGGSYEQYF. In nucleotides, the CDR3 is TGTGCCAGTAGTATCTCGCCAGGGGGATCCTACGAGCAGTACTTC.

The V and J genes are TRBV28 and TRBJ2-7; TRBD1 or TRBD2 may be the D gene (5 bases each). The V gene's germline CDR1 is MDHEN and CDR2 SYDVKM. With 4 bases removed from V and 4 bases from J, the gap between germline ends came to 14 bases. The CDR3 is made up of 14 amino acids. The CDR3 region is CASSSGQGPYEQYF. CDR3 nucleotides: TGTGCCAGCAGTTCGGGGCAGGGACCTTACGAGCAGTACTTC.

V gene TRBV9 combines with J gene TRBJ2-1; no reliable D call. The V and J ends lost 2 bases and 4 bases respectively, with 13 bases between them. Per the germline V gene, CDR1 is SGDLS and CDR2 is YYNGEE. The CDR3 totals 15 residues. CDR3 loop: CASSVGPTSYNEQFF. CDR3 nucleotides: TGTGCCAGCAGCGTCGGCCCAACCAGTTACAATGAGCAGTTCTTC.

The chain links TRBV9 to TRBJ2-1; D gene uncertain. The CDR3 extends over 13 amino acids. V was cut by 0 bases and J by 13 bases, with 14 bases left in between. Germline CDR1 is SGDLS and CDR2 is YYNGEE. CDR3 nucleotide sequence: TGTGCCAGCAGCGTAGGGGTCACCATGAACCAGTTCTTC. It codes for CASSVGVTMNQFF.

The chain couples TRBV7-8 to TRBJ1-5, with 9 positions matching TRBD1. V lost 4 bases, J lost 2 bases, and 0 bases stayed unmatched. Germline loops: CDR1 SGHVS, CDR2 FQNEAQ. The CDR3 is 14 residues long. CDR3 loop: CASSWDRGNQPQHF. The CDR3 DNA reads as TGTGCCAGCAGCTGGGACAGGGGCAATCAGCCCCAGCATTTT.

V and J are TRBV6-1 and TRBJ2-3; the D is unclear. Germline CDR1 and CDR2: MNHNS and SASEGT. Trimming pared 6 bases from V and 4 bases from J, leaving 14 bases between. This CDR3 has 14 residues. In DNA form, the CDR3 reads TGTGCCAGCAGAGACCAGAGCATCCCAGATACGCAGTATTTT. Translation gives CASRDQSIPDTQYF.

This clone has just one count. The chain is built from TRBV7-3 and TRBJ2-3; 16 bases match TRBD2. J lost 6 bases, V lost 8 bases, and 8 bases had no gene match. The germline CDR1 and CDR2 sequences are SGHTA and FQGTGA. The CDR3 spans 16 residues. CDR3 sequence: CASGVGTSGGADTQYF. For the CDR3, the DNA is TGTGCCAGCGGAGTAGGGACTAGCGGGGGGGCGGATACGCAGTATTTT.

V gene TRBV4-1 combines with J gene TRBJ2-1; 13 positions agree with TRBD2. This CDR3 has 16 residues. CDR1 and CDR2 from the germline V gene are MGHRA and YSYEKL. The ends lost 4 bases at V and 9 bases at J; junction bases unmatched: 9. For the CDR3, the DNA is TGCGCCAGCAGCCCAAGGACTAGCGGGAGCATACCTGAGCAGTTCTTC. Translated: CASSPRTSGSIPEQFF.

V and J are TRBV7-9 and TRBJ1-5, with D unclear. CDR3 length: 12 residues. Germline V CDR1 and CDR2: SEHNR, FQNEAQ (reference sequence). V lost 2 bases to trimming and J lost 9 bases, with 8 bases between them. The CDR3 region has the DNA TGTGCCAGCAGCTTATTGGTCGGGCCCCAGCATTTT. Amino acid sequence: CASSLLVGPQHF. Together with reference TRBV7-9 and TRBJ1-5, the CDR3 gives the full variable domain: DTGVSQNPRHKITKRGQNVTFRCDPISEHNRLYWYRQTLGQGPEFLTYFQNEAQLEKSRLLSDRFSAERPKGSFSTLEIQRTEQGDSAMYLCASSLLVGPQHFGDGTRLSIL.

This clone is a singleton in its sample. This chain connects TRBV6-6 to TRBJ2-3; 11 nucleotides match TRBD2. The J segment lost 5 bases and the V segment lost 5 bases, leaving 9 bases of the junction unmatched. The CDR3 has 16 amino acids. Germline-derived CDR1 and CDR2 are MNHNY and SVGAGI (reference sequence). The CDR3 sequence: CASSHPLAGAGDTQYF. The DNA for the CDR3 is TGTGCCAGCAGTCATCCACTAGCGGGAGCTGGAGATACGCAGTATTTT.

V usage is TRBV28 and J usage is TRBJ2-5; D is ambiguous. The CDR3 is 15 amino acids. V lost 2 bases and J lost 1, with 11 bases in between. In germline, CDR1 is MDHEN, CDR2 SYDVKM. The chain's CDR3 is CASSLAVQVQETQYF. Here the CDR3 DNA reads TGTGCCAGCAGTTTAGCCGTCCAGGTCCAAGAGACCCAGTACTTC. Full variable domain (rest looked up from reference TRBV28 and TRBJ2-5): DVKVTQSSRYLVKRTGEKVFLECVQDMDHENMFWYRQDPGLGLRLIYFSYDVKMKEKGDIPEGYSVSREKKERFSLILESASTNQTSMYLCASSLAVQVQETQYFGPGTRLLVL.

In nucleotides, the CDR3 is TGTGCCAGCGAAATCGGGACTAGCGGTTCCTACGAGCAGTACTTC. Amino acid sequence: CASEIGTSGSYEQYF. The gene calls are TRBV28 and TRBJ2-7, with 11 positions matching TRBD2. Germline V gene lookup returns CDR1 MDHEN and CDR2 SYDVKM. CDR3 length equals 15 residues. V was pared by 8 bases and J by 1 base, with 7 bases of the junction left unmatched.